This T cell receptor beta chain comes out of a study of shared clonotypes between healthy human individuals (dated by TCRdb to the early 2020s). For the study in its entirety: The cohort comprised a couple of women and a few men aged 18 to 49 years. Per donor, leukapheresis produced somewhere between about 0.94 and 9 billion PBMCs. To estimate repertoire size and how much clonotype sharing occurs between individuals, the study deeply sequenced the blood TCR repertoires of five healthy adults. Libraries were prepared and TCR repertoires were sequenced by different laboratories using diverse techniques, in order to increase sequencing depth and limit assay-specific biases. Per donor, three plates each were used for CD4 naive and CD4 memory, two for CD8 naive, and one for CD8 memory.

TCR CDR3 regions were amplified from genomic DNA by multiplex PCR using the deep immunoSEQ assay. Genomic DNA extracted from each cell subset was distributed evenly over all wells of several immunoSEQ 96-well plates, and each plate served as one replicate. For sorted subsets, roughly 200 ng of genomic DNA, equivalent to around 29,000 T cell genomes, went into each replicate PCR. Purified libraries were quantified with a Qubit 3.0 fluorometer, sized on a Bioanalyzer 2100, and re-quantified with the KAPA Library Quantification kit. Each immunoSEQ 96-well plate was sequenced on its own single-read 150-cycle Illumina NextSeq 550 flow cell. The study's processing was this. The immunoSEQ output contained only junctional sequences without quality scores, so filtering could not match that applied to full-length reads. Sequences were annotated with PyIR, a Python wrapper for IgBLAST v1.9, using IMGT germline references to assign V/J genes and CDR3. Reads were filtered out if the reads had weak V/J assignments (E-value above 1e-6), no CDR3, stop codons, out-of-frame junctions, or ambiguous translated residues. V3J clonotypes were defined as sequences sharing an identical inferred V gene, J gene, and CDR3 amino acid sequence. Percentage overlap between repertoires was computed as shared unique clonotypes divided by the size of the smaller repertoire. Richness of each repertoire was evaluated using RTK rarefaction, the Chao1 estimator, and Recon v2.1 estimates of unobserved clonotypes. Generation probabilities for all TCRbeta clonotypes obtained by the gDNA method from four donors were computed using OLGA. This is the immuneACCESS table as TCRdb keeps it, with only in-frame sequences that have V and J called. A part of the clones is gone; compared with another copy, unresolved V genes explain less than half, and the rest is unexplained. V and J calls and clone size are as listed in that table; D and trimming were resolved from the DNA. This sample holds approximately 1,500,000 clones; over 95% were observed only once. The biggest ten clones account for roughly 1.1% of the sample.

As for this clone: The clone's antigen remains unknown. Base qualities are not at hand, and no much larger clone is one base apart.

CDR1 and CDR2 (SNHLY, FYNNEI) derive from the germline V gene. The CDR3 measures 13 amino acids from cysteine to phenylalanine. This entry keeps only the CDR3 DNA: 39 bases, framed from base 1. V gives up 7 bases and J gives up 3 bases, and the segment between their germline ends measures 13 bases. Donors were healthy HIV-negative adults with no recently reported acute infections or vaccinations. Only Caucasian adults living in Nashville, Tennessee, USA were represented among the donors. CD4+ T cells were enriched through magnetic negative selection, after which naive cells were positively selected on CD45RA and the remaining negative fraction served as the memory subset. Blood was collected by leukapheresis, and PBMCs were isolated by Ficoll-Histopaque density gradient centrifugation and then cryopreserved in liquid nitrogen vapor phase. Analytical flow cytometry was used to check the purity and quantity of each magnetically sorted T cell population. Genomic DNA was isolated from every sorted fraction and measured by UV absorbance on a Nanodrop 2000c.

What the authors observed across the whole study: Estimated clonotype richness was generally larger for naive than for memory subsets. Because the study included a small number of donors, the genetic and exposure-history diversity represented was limited. Sampling was restricted to blood, and TCR repertoires in tissue are likely to differ from TCR repertoires in blood. Higher generation probabilities were observed for clonotypes shared by all four sorted-subset donors than for non-shared clonotypes. Approximately 5% of naive CD4, 3% to 3.5% of naive CD8, around 2.3% of memory CD4, and over 0.35% of memory CD8 clonotypes were shared across several donors. Pairwise subsampling indicated that sequencing depth was expected to affect the degree of clonotype sharing among donors. Rarefaction of sorted-subset datasets indicated incomplete sequencing despite the large sequencing depth.

Here the chain combines TRBV2 and TRBJ2-7; the D gene identity is not certain. Material for sequencing was naive CD4+ T cells sorted from blood. The cell subset or site tag for this specimen amounts to: CD45RA+ positively selected. The TCR originated in a man aged 25-45 years in good health. The DNA sequence follows: TGTGCCAGCAAACTCAGGAGTTTCTACGAGCAGTACTTC. This codes for CASKLRSFYEQYF.